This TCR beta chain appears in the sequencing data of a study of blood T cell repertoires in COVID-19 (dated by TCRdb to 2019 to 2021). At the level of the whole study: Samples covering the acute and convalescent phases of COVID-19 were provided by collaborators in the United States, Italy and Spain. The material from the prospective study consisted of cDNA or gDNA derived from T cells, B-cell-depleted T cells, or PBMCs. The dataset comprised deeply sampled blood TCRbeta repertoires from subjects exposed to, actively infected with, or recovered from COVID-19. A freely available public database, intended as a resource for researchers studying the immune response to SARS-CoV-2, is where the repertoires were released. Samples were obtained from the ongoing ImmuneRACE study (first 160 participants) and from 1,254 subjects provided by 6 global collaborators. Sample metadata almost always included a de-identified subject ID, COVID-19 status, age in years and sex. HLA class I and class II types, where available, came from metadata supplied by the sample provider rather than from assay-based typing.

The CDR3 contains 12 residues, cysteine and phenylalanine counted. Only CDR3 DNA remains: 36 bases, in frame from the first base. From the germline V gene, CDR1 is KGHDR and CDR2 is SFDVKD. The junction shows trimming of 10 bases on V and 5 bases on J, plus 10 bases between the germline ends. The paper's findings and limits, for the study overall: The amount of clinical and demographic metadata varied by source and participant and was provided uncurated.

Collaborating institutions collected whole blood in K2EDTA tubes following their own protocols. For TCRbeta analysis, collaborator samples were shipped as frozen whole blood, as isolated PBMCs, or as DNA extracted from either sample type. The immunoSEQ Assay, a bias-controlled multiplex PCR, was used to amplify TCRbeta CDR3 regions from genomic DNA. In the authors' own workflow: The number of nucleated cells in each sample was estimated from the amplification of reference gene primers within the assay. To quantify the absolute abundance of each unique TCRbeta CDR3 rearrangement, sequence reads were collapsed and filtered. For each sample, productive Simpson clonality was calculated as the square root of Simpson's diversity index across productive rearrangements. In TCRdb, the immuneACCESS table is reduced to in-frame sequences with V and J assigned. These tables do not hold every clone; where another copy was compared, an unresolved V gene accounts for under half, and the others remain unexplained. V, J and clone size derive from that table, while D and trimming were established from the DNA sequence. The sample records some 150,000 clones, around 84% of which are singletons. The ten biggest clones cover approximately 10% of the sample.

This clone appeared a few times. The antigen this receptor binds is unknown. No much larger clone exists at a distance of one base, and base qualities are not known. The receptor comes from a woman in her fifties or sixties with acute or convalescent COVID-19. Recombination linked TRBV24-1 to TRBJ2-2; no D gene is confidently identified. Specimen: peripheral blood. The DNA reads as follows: TGTGCCACAAGAGCCGTTACCGGGGAGCTGTTTTTT. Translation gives CATRAVTGELFF.